This TCR beta chain is from a study of blood T cell repertoires in COVID-19. Clones were read by immunoSEQ multiplex PCR, and TCRdb kept only the in-frame ones, dropping some. The data show a few hundred thousand clones, 75% to 90% seen once. Living in 24 US areas, the participants were between 18 and 89 years of age. Allocation to cohorts depended on clinical history reported by the participants. Cohort 3 donors counted as recovered after two negative PCRs, clearance, or resolved symptoms. Comments on this clone: Other DNA sequences in this specimen translate into the identical CDR3.

In germline, CDR1 is SGHVS, CDR2 FQNEAQ. Between the trimmed V and J ends, which lost 5 bases and 6 bases, there was a span of 13 bases. The CDR3 runs to 13 residues. The chain is built from TRBV7-8 and TRBJ1-2; D not resolved. The sample comprised PBMCs or T cells enriched from blood (not recorded which). The receptor was derived from a man in his forties who had recovered from COVID-19. The CDR3, as DNA: TGTGCCAGCAGCCGCCTTTCCGGGGATGGCTACACCTTC. Encoded protein: CASSRLSGDGYTF.